The 20 T cell receptor beta chains in this list originate from one sample, sequenced in a study of molecular identifiers for immune sequencing clone quantification. In TCRdb, the PCR reads were re-called with MiXCR into one record per CDR3 protein. The repertoire consists of 80,000 to 100,000 distinct CDR3 sequences, with approximately 24% occurring once and the leading ten covering around 0.92%. Sequencing was carried out using naive CD8+ T cells from blood, with Jurkat cell RNA spiked in. Described subset: FACS-sorted CD8+CD4-CCR7+CD45RA+ naive T cells. The receptors derive from a human donor in good health. Some libraries in this study had Jurkat cell RNA spiked in.

Many counts were recorded for this clonotype. The CDR3 region has the DNA TGTGCCAGCAGCCGGGGACTAGCGGGCCCCTACGAGCAGTACTTC. This codes for CASSRGLAGPYEQYF. The chain carries TRBV14 and TRBJ2-7; 12 nucleotides agree with TRBD2. The germline CDR1 and CDR2 sequences are SGHDN and FVKESK. V trimming: 4 bases; J trimming: 2 bases; junction bases outside the gene matches: 3. This CDR3 is built from 15 residues.

The chain is built from TRBV4-3 and TRBJ2-2, with a possible D match to TRBD1 (7 bases). The CDR3 covers 16 residues. V gave up 1 base and J gave up 4 bases, with 13 bases separating them. Per germline, CDR1 LGHNA and CDR2 YSLEER. CDR3 nucleotide sequence: TGCGCCAGCAGCCAAGCGCGGGACAGACCCACCGGGGAGCTGTTTTTT. It is translated as CASSQARDRPTGELFF.

This clonotype has a handful of counts. V usage is TRBV12-3 or TRBV12-4 and J usage is TRBJ2-4, with 11 bases fitting TRBD2. V gave up 9 bases and J gave up 3 bases; unmatched junction bases: 13. This CDR3 spans 17 amino acids. CDR3 nucleotide sequence: TGTGCCAGTTCATTACTAGCGGGAGTTGTGGACAAAAACATTCAGTACTTC. It is translated as CASSLLAGVVDKNIQYF.

The chain has TRBV5-6 and TRBJ2-4, with D possibly TRBD1 on 5 matching bases. The CDR3 is 15 amino acids. Germline values: CDR1 SGHDT, CDR2 YYEEEE. Trimming left V 4 bases short and J 2 bases short, with 13 bases between. DNA for the CDR3: TGTGCCAGCAGCGGCAGGGAACTTACCAAAAACATTCAGTACTTC. Translating it yields CASSGRELTKNIQYF.

The chain uses TRBV4-3 and TRBJ2-7, with D possibly matching TRBD1 (5 bases). V lost 1 base and J 3 bases, leaving 10 bases between the germline ends. The CDR3 contains 14 residues. Per germline, CDR1 LGHNA and CDR2 YSLEER. The CDR3 loop is CASSQGLQGYEQYF. CDR3 DNA sequence: TGCGCCAGCAGCCAAGGTCTGCAGGGCTACGAGCAGTACTTC.

Concerning this clonotype: Since a much larger clone is just one base distant, this may be a read error. This sequence joins TRBV12-3 or TRBV12-4 and TRBJ2-7; D unresolved. CDR3 length: 14 amino acids. Trimming cost V 4 bases and J 2 bases, with 12 bases left between them. DNA for the CDR3: TGTGCCAGCAGTTCAGCGTACGGTCCCTACGAGCAGTACTTC. This codes for CASSSAYGPYEQYF.

Ten or more counts support this clonotype. The chain couples TRBV7-9 to TRBJ2-1; the match to TRBD2 covers 11 bases. The V segment lost 5 bases and the J segment 8 bases; nucleotides outside the gene matches: 8. CDR3 length: 15 amino acids. CDR1 is SEHNR and CDR2 is FQNEAQ in the germline V gene (reference sequence). In DNA, the CDR3 is TGTGCCAGCAGCCCACTAGCGGGAGCCCCCGATGAGCAGTTCTTC. This translates into CASSPLAGAPDEQFF.

This clonotype was picked up one time. Compared with germline, one end of the junction differs, possibly owing to a read error. The V gene is TRBV4-1, the J gene TRBJ2-6, with D possibly being TRBD1 (5 bases). From germline, CDR1 is MGHRA and CDR2 YSYEKL. The CDR3 runs to 15 residues. CDR3 sequence (DNA): TGCGCCAGCAGCCACGGACCCTCTGGGGCCGACGTCCTGACTTTC. The encoded protein is CASSHGPSGADVLTF.

This sequence joins TRBV20-1 and TRBJ2-5, with 12 bases matching TRBD2. The J segment lost 2 bases and the V segment lost 1 base, leaving 11 bases of the junction unmatched. The germline V gene has CDR1 DFQATT and CDR2 SNEGSKA (reference sequence). The CDR3 sequence is 18 residues long. The CDR3 protein is CSARVYGLAGRQQETQYF. In DNA form, the CDR3 reads TGCAGTGCTAGAGTTTACGGACTAGCGGGACGGCAGCAAGAGACCCAGTACTTC.

The J gene is TRBJ1-4, the V gene TRBV19; TRBD1 matches at 7 bases. With 5 bases clipped from V and 3 bases from J, the junction kept 6 bases outside the gene matches. The CDR3 runs to 15 residues. Germline V CDR1 and CDR2: LNHDA, SQIVND (reference sequence). The CDR3 DNA sequence: TGTGCCAGTAGTGCCGGGACAGACCCTAATGAAAAACTGTTTTTT. As protein: CASSAGTDPNEKLFF.

V gene TRBV3-2 combines with J gene TRBJ2-7; no DNA check was done on the table's D call, TRBD2. TRBV3-2 is an annotated pseudogene. The CDR3 is 17 amino acids. CDR3 sequence (DNA): TGTGCCAGCAGCCAAGACCAGCGAAGCGGGGATGACTACGAGCAGTACTTC. Protein sequence: CASSQDQRSGDDYEQYF.

Regarding this clonotype: This sequence may be a read error, since a much larger clone differs from it by one base. The rearrangement links TRBV19 to TRBJ2-7; 8 bases line up with TRBD2. Germline CDR1 is LNHDA and CDR2 is SQIVND (reference sequence). This CDR3 has 15 amino acids. The CDR3 sequence is CASSVYSGALYERYF. Here the CDR3 DNA reads TGTGCCAGTAGTGTCTATAGCGGGGCACTCTACGAGCGGTACTTC.

This clonotype appeared a few times. The genes are TRBV27 and TRBJ2-3, with no clear D. V was pared by 9 bases and J by 1 base, with 14 bases between. The CDR3 spans 14 residues. Per the germline V gene, CDR1 is MNHEY and CDR2 is SMNVEV (reference sequence). The CDR3 sequence: CASRDHPGTDTQYF. DNA of the CDR3: TGTGCCAGTCGCGACCATCCAGGCACAGATACGCAGTATTTT.

V and J are TRBV4-3 and TRBJ2-1; tentative D call: TRBD2 (6 bases). The CDR3 runs 16 residues. Germline V CDR1 and CDR2: LGHNA, YSLEER. V gave up 2 bases and J gave up 7 bases, with 18 bases separating them. CDR3 coding DNA: TGCGCCAGCAGCCAAACCGCAACGGGACTCGGGAATGAGCAGTTCTTC. Encoded protein: CASSQTATGLGNEQFF.

This clonotype was observed many times. This chain joins TRBV4-3 and TRBJ2-1; either TRBD1 or TRBD2 may fit D (6 bases each). V was trimmed by 0 bases and J by 3 bases, leaving 15 bases between them. Germline V gene data show CDR1 as LGHNA and CDR2 as YSLEER. This CDR3 is 17 amino acids long. CDR3 amino acids: CASSQDHGGRRYNEQFF. CDR3 nucleotide sequence: TGCGCCAGCAGCCAAGATCATGGGGGGCGACGCTACAATGAGCAGTTCTTC.

This clonotype was detected many times. The V gene is TRBV28, the J gene TRBJ1-5; the D is unclear. V shed 3 bases and J shed 5 bases, with 11 bases lying between them. CDR3 length: 14 amino acids. CDR1 is MDHEN and CDR2 is SYDVKM in the germline V gene. The CDR3 protein is CASSFRGGYQPQHF. As DNA, the CDR3 is TGTGCCAGCAGTTTCCGCGGAGGGTATCAGCCCCAGCATTTT.

The sample holds many counts of this clonotype. This sequence joins TRBV7-9 and TRBJ2-7; D remains unclear. The V and J ends lost 3 bases and 5 bases respectively, with 5 bases between them. The CDR3 has 11 amino acids. CDR1 and CDR2 from the germline V gene are SEHNR and FQNEAQ (reference sequence). CDR3 protein: CASSFRNEQYF. As DNA, the CDR3 is TGTGCCAGCAGCTTCCGGAACGAGCAGTACTTC.

This clonotype was counted only a few times. The chain carries TRBV2 and TRBJ2-7, with D perhaps matching TRBD1 or TRBD2 (5 bases each). The V end lost 10 bases, the J end lost 9 bases, and 16 bases lay between the germline ends. CDR1 and CDR2 (germline): SNHLY, FYNNEI. The CDR3 covers 11 residues. The CDR3 spells CAIRDLRGQYF. In DNA form, the CDR3 reads TGTGCCATCCGGGACCTCCGTGGGCAGTACTTC.

The CDR3 loop is CASSLLSTSGGGEQYF. CDR3 bases: TGTGCCAGCAGTTTGTTGTCGACTAGCGGGGGGGGCGAGCAGTACTTC. This chain uses TRBV27 with TRBJ2-7, with 14 bases that match TRBD2. J gave up 6 bases and V 3 bases, and 7 bases lay outside the gene matches. Germline values: CDR1 MNHEY, CDR2 SMNVEV (reference sequence). CDR3 length: 16 amino acids.

This clonotype has ten or more counts. The chain links TRBV10-3 to TRBJ1-1; 7 bases agree with TRBD1. Germline V gene data show CDR1 as ENHRY and CDR2 as SYGVKD. The CDR3 has 13 residues. J gave up 0 bases and V 8 bases, and 3 bases lay outside the gene matches. The CDR3 sequence is CAIGTDMNTEAFF. In DNA, the CDR3 is TGTGCCATCGGGACAGACATGAACACTGAAGCTTTCTTT.